What follows are 25 T cell receptor beta chains derived from one specimen sequenced in a study of OX40 agonist ivuxolimab in advanced cancers. The method was immunoSEQ multiplex PCR; TCRdb's version includes in-frame clones alone and lacks a portion of them. This sample has tens of thousands of clones, with approximately 90% found just once. Sequencing was performed on CD4+ or CD8+ T cells sorted from blood, taken in a trial of the OX40 agonist ivuxolimab. These receptors came from an adult with an advanced solid tumor such as melanoma, head and neck, liver or kidney cancer.

This chain connects TRBV5-1 to TRBJ2-3; D is undetermined. Germline V gene lookup returns CDR1 SGHRS and CDR2 YFSETQ. The length of the CDR3 is 15 residues. V shed 2 bases and J shed 2 bases, with 12 bases lying between them. The CDR3 coding sequence is TGCGCCAGCAGCTTTGACTGGCCAGTCACAGATACGCAGTATTTT. It translates to CASSFDWPVTDTQYF.

The CDR3 DNA sequence: TGTGCCAGCCTAGGGGGGGCTAACTATGGCTACACCTTC. Protein: CASLGGANYGYTF. The chain couples TRBV6-5 to TRBJ1-2; possibly TRBD1 for D (6 bases). With 8 bases removed from V and 0 bases from J, the gap between germline ends came to 10 bases. Germline assignment: CDR1 MNHEY and CDR2 SVGAGI. The CDR3 loop spans 13 amino acids.

V is TRBV7-2 and J is TRBJ2-5; a weak D match, TRBD2 (6 bases). The V end was cut by 1 base, the J end by 6 bases, with 18 bases between. This CDR3 contains 16 residues. The V gene's germline CDR1 is SGHTA and CDR2 FQGNSA. As DNA, the CDR3 is TGTGCCAGCAGCTTAGTGCCCCCGGGAGTCGGAAAGACCCAGTACTTC. Translating gives CASSLVPPGVGKTQYF.

V is TRBV5-1 and J is TRBJ2-7; 7 positions match TRBD1. The CDR3 has 12 amino acids. The germline CDR1 and CDR2 sequences are SGHRS and YFSETQ. After removal of 5 bases from V and 5 bases from J, the junction contained 4 bases not matched to a gene. The CDR3 DNA is TGCGCCAGCAGACAGGGGTGGAACGAGCAGTACTTC. This translates into CASRQGWNEQYF. The entire variable domain, with the rest obtained from reference TRBV5-1 and TRBJ2-7, is as follows: KAGVTQTPRYLIKTRGQQVTLSCSPISGHRSVSWYQQTPGQGLQFLFEYFSETQRNKGNFPGRFSGRQFSNSRSEMNVSTLELGDSALYLCASRQGWNEQYFGPGTRLTVT.

The genes are TRBV28 and TRBJ1-2, with a weak D call TRBD1 (6 bases). The V gene's germline CDR1 is MDHEN and CDR2 SYDVKM. V lost 7 bases and J 0 bases, leaving 18 bases between the germline ends. This CDR3 is 16 amino acids long. CDR3 loop: CASTQGTRVTNYGYTF. In DNA, the CDR3 is TGTGCCAGCACTCAAGGGACACGTGTTACTAACTATGGCTACACCTTC.

V and J are TRBV5-1 and TRBJ2-7, with 13 bases lining up with TRBD2. Germline loops: CDR1 SGHRS, CDR2 YFSETQ. V was clipped by 0 bases and J by 0 bases; unmatched bases: 6. This CDR3 comprises 18 residues. The CDR3 protein is CASSLVGTSGMTSYEQYF. The CDR3 DNA reads as TGCGCCAGCAGCTTGGTCGGGACTAGCGGGATGACCTCCTACGAGCAGTACTTC. Full variable domain (rest looked up from reference TRBV5-1 and TRBJ2-7): KAGVTQTPRYLIKTRGQQVTLSCSPISGHRSVSWYQQTPGQGLQFLFEYFSETQRNKGNFPGRFSGRQFSNSRSEMNVSTLELGDSALYLCASSLVGTSGMTSYEQYFGPGTRLTVT.

The chain couples TRBV10-3 to TRBJ2-1, with 8 bases matching TRBD2. After removal of 5 bases from V and 2 bases from J, the junction contained 11 bases not matched to a gene. The CDR3 totals 17 residues. Per germline, CDR1 ENHRY and CDR2 SYGVKD. This CDR3 is CAISKNAAGVPYNEQFF. In nucleotides, the CDR3 is TGTGCCATCAGTAAAAACGCAGCGGGAGTCCCCTACAATGAGCAGTTCTTC.

The rearrangement uses TRBV14 and TRBJ2-1; 11 nucleotides match TRBD2. Germline V gene data show CDR1 as SGHDN and CDR2 as FVKESK. The V and J ends lost 2 bases and 4 bases, in that order; junction bases with no gene match: 7. The CDR3 is 17 residues long. CDR3 nucleotides: TGTGCCAGCAGCCAAAATGCAGGACTAGCGGGTTACAATGAGCAGTTCTTC. This sequence encodes CASSQNAGLAGYNEQFF.

The rearrangement uses TRBV11-3 and TRBJ2-3, with 10 positions matching TRBD1. Germline values: CDR1 SGHNT, CDR2 YENEEA. The CDR3 has 15 residues. V lost 5 bases and J lost 2; bases outside the gene matches: 4. CDR3 residues: CASSTGTGVTDTQYF. DNA for the CDR3: TGTGCCAGCAGCACCGGGACAGGGGTCACAGATACGCAGTATTTT.

This rearrangement joins TRBV5-5 to TRBJ1-5; D is unresolved. The CDR3 covers 15 residues. Per germline, CDR1 SGHKS and CDR2 YYEKEE (reference sequence). V was pared by 0 bases and J by 0 bases, with 7 bases between. This CDR3 reads CASSLADTSNQPQHF. The CDR3 DNA sequence: TGTGCCAGCAGCTTGGCAGACACTAGCAATCAGCCCCAGCATTTT. Full variable domain (rest looked up from reference TRBV5-5 and TRBJ1-5): DAGVTQSPTHLIKTRGQQVTLRCSPISGHKSVSWYQQVLGQGPQFIFQYYEKEERGRGNFPDRFSARQFPNYSSELNVNALLLGDSALYLCASSLADTSNQPQHFGDGTRLSIL.

This sequence joins TRBV5-4 and TRBJ2-7; perhaps D is TRBD1 or TRBD2 (5 bases each). Per germline, CDR1 SGHNT and CDR2 YYREEE (reference sequence). The CDR3 length is 14 residues. The V gene lost 2 bases and the J gene lost 3 bases, with 12 bases spanning the gap. CDR3 sequence (DNA): TGTGCCAGCAGCTTCCGGGGACGATACTACGAGCAGTACTTC. As protein: CASSFRGRYYEQYF.

V usage is TRBV11-2 and J usage is TRBJ1-2; D uncertain. The CDR3 sequence is 15 residues long. The V and J ends lost 4 bases and 2 bases respectively, with 14 bases between them. CDR1 is SGHAT, CDR2 FQNNGV, per germline. The CDR3 bases are TGTGCCAGCAGCTCTACCCGAGGCGACAACTATGGCTACACCTTC. It is translated as CASSSTRGDNYGYTF.

The V and J genes are TRBV2 and TRBJ1-3; a possible D gene is TRBD1 (5 bases). Looked up from germline, CDR1 is SNHLY and CDR2 is FYNNEI. Trimming pared 4 bases from V and 3 bases from J, leaving 13 bases between. The CDR3 length is 15 residues. The CDR3, as DNA: TGTGCCAGCAGTGGTCCGGGGCCAGTTGGAAACACCATATATTTT. Its translation: CASSGPGPVGNTIYF.

Details on this clone: The sample has other DNA sequences that encode this CDR3 too. The chain recombines TRBV19 with TRBJ2-5; D might be TRBD2 (5 bases). Per the germline V gene, CDR1 is LNHDA and CDR2 is SQIVND (reference sequence). V was clipped by 2 bases and J by 5 bases, with 9 bases between them. The CDR3 is 13 residues long. The CDR3 DNA reads TGTGCCAGTAGTATACTCCGAGGGGAGACCCAGTACTTC. It yields the protein CASSILRGETQYF.

The chain couples TRBV5-1 to TRBJ2-3; TRBD2 aligns across 15 bases. The CDR3 loop spans 18 amino acids. V was pared by 3 bases and J by 0 bases, with 5 bases of the junction left unmatched. CDR1 is SGHRS, CDR2 YFSETQ, per germline. The CDR3 loop reads CASSSRTSGRASTDTQYF. CDR3 sequence (DNA): TGCGCCAGCAGCTCCAGGACTAGCGGGAGGGCTAGCACAGATACGCAGTATTTT.

The J gene is TRBJ2-5, the V gene TRBV4-2; 8 bases align to TRBD2. From germline, CDR1 is LGHNA and CDR2 YNFKEQ. The CDR3 is 15 amino acids. The J segment lost 4 bases and the V segment lost 1 base, leaving 5 bases of the junction unmatched. The CDR3, as DNA: TGTGCCAGCAGCCAAGTGCAGCGGGGGCCAGAGACCCAGTACTTC. Translation gives CASSQVQRGPETQYF.

The chain recombines TRBV18 with TRBJ1-3; TRBD1 is a possible D gene (5 bases). V lost 1 base to trimming and J lost 0 bases, with 10 bases between them. This CDR3 spans 16 amino acids. Germline values: CDR1 KGHSH, CDR2 LQKENI. This CDR3 reads CASSPLPQGSGNTIYF. The CDR3 nucleotides are TGTGCCAGCTCACCACTACCCCAGGGCTCTGGAAACACCATATATTTT.

The chain employs TRBV5-1 and TRBJ2-3; perhaps TRBD2 as D (6 bases). V gave up 2 bases and J gave up 6 bases, with 16 bases separating them. The CDR3 has 15 amino acids. Germline values: CDR1 SGHRS, CDR2 YFSETQ. CDR3 amino acids: CASSFLGLPGDTQYF. The CDR3 nucleotides are TGCGCCAGCAGCTTCCTGGGACTGCCCGGGGATACGCAGTATTTT. The full variable domain, completed using reference TRBV5-1 and TRBJ2-3, is KAGVTQTPRYLIKTRGQQVTLSCSPISGHRSVSWYQQTPGQGLQFLFEYFSETQRNKGNFPGRFSGRQFSNSRSEMNVSTLELGDSALYLCASSFLGLPGDTQYFGPGTRLTVL.

V is TRBV5-6 and J is TRBJ2-2, with TRBD2 as a possible D gene (6 bases). The germline V gene has CDR1 SGHDT and CDR2 YYEEEE. The CDR3 extends over 14 amino acids. V was cut by 4 bases and J by 5 bases, with 12 bases left in between. This CDR3 is CASSPTLATGELFF. The CDR3 DNA sequence: TGTGCCAGCAGCCCAACCCTAGCGACCGGGGAGCTGTTTTTT. Supplemented by reference TRBV5-6 and TRBJ2-2, the full variable domain reads DAGVTQSPTHLIKTRGQQVTLRCSPKSGHDTVSWYQQALGQGPQFIFQYYEEEERQRGNFPDRFSGHQFPNYSSELNVNALLLGDSALYLCASSPTLATGELFFGEGSRLTVL.

The V call is TRBV30, the J call TRBJ1-1; D gene uncertain. Trimming cost V 8 bases and J 3 bases, with 10 bases left between them. The CDR3 is made up of 11 amino acids. The germline gives CDR1 GTSNPN, CDR2 SVGIG (reference sequence). The CDR3 DNA sequence: TGTGCCCAAACTCTGGACACTGAAGCTTTCTTT. Its translation: CAQTLDTEAFF.

The chain links TRBV18 to TRBJ1-2; D is unclear. V lost 2 bases, J lost 5 bases, and 9 bases lay in between. The CDR3 length is 13 residues. CDR1 is KGHSH, CDR2 LQKENI, per germline. For the CDR3, the DNA is TGTGCCAGCTCACCAGGAAGGGATTATGGCTACACCTTC. Residues: CASSPGRDYGYTF.

This clone was seen only once. Other DNA sequences from this sample encode an identical CDR3 as well. The chain combines TRBV5-1 with TRBJ2-7; 7 bases match TRBD2. The ends lost 0 bases at V and 1 base at J; junction bases unmatched: 1. CDR1 is SGHRS, CDR2 YFSETQ, per germline. The CDR3 contains 14 residues. CDR3 DNA sequence: TGCGCCAGCAGCTTGGCCGGGGGGTCCTACGAGCAGTACTTC. Amino acid sequence: CASSLAGGSYEQYF.

The chain links TRBV11-2 to TRBJ2-1, with 8 bases lining up with TRBD2. V shed 1 base and J 3 bases; nucleotides not matched to a gene: 11. The CDR3 is 18 amino acids. CDR1 SGHAT and CDR2 FQNNGV come from the germline V gene. The CDR3 DNA reads TGTGCCAGCAGCTTAGTTAGGGTCTCAGCGGGAGTCTACAATGAGCAGTTCTTC. It codes for CASSLVRVSAGVYNEQFF.

The V and J genes are TRBV6-5 and TRBJ2-7; the D is unclear. The length of the CDR3 is 11 residues. Germline lookup yields CDR1 MNHEY and CDR2 SVGAGI. V shed 6 bases and J shed 6 bases, with 9 bases lying between them. CDR3: CASRASGEQYF. CDR3 in DNA: TGTGCCAGCAGGGCCTCGGGCGAGCAGTACTTC.

The chain joins TRBV4-1 to TRBJ1-4; perhaps TRBD1 as D (5 bases). The CDR3 consists of 16 residues. V shed 5 bases and J shed 8 bases, with 21 bases lying between them. The germline V gene has CDR1 MGHRA and CDR2 YSYEKL. CDR3 amino acids: CASSSGLDLKREKLFF. The CDR3 DNA reads as TGCGCCAGCAGCTCGGGACTGGACCTAAAGAGGGAAAAACTGTTTTTT.